This T cell receptor (beta chain) was found in a study of regulatory T cells in long-lasting Graves disease. Study-wide context: Patients with new Graves' disease had used antithyroid drugs below 3 months.

Arm-PCR of CDR3 regions with iRepertoire HTBI primers generated TCR beta libraries. TCRdb recomputed calls from the multiplex PCR reads with MiXCR, one row per CDR3 protein. The table shows hundreds of thousands of distinct CDR3 sequences, with approximately 20% occurring only once. The germline CDR1 and CDR2 sequences are SGHVS and FQNEAQ. This CDR3 is 14 amino acids long. V was shortened by 5 bases and J by 0 bases, with 11 bases between the two germline ends. This clonotype was observed at least ten times. The time point: newly diagnosed GD, antithyroid drugs for less than 3 months. RNA isolated from PBMCs was used to make the TCR library. The patients were drawn from one endocrinology department in Xi'an, China.

This clonotype originated in a female donor with Graves disease. The sequencing here drew on peripheral blood mononuclear cells (PBMCs), taken at new diagnosis, from a patient treated with antithyroid drugs. The chain has TRBV7-8 and TRBJ2-7; tentative D call: TRBD2 (6 bases). The CDR3: CASSRDFNSYEQYF. CDR3 nucleotide sequence: TGTGCCAGCAGCCGGGACTTCAACTCCTACGAGCAGTACTTC.